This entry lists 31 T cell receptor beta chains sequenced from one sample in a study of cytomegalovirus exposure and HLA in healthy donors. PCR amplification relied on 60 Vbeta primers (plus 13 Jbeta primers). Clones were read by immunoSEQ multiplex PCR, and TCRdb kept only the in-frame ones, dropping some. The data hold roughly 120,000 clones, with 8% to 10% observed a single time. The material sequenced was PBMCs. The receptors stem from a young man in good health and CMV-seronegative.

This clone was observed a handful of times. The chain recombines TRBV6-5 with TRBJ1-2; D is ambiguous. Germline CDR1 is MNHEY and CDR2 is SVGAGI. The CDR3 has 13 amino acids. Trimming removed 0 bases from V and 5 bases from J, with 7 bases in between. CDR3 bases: TGTGCCAGCAGTTACTCGGCGGATTATGGCTACACCTTC. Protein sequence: CASSYSADYGYTF.

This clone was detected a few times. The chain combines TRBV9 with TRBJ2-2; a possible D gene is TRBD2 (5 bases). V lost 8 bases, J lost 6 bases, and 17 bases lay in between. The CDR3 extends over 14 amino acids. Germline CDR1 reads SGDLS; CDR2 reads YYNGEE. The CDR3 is CASGSGNPSGELFF. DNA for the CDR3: TGTGCCAGTGGGTCGGGAAACCCGTCCGGGGAGCTGTTTTTT.

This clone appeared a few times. CDR3 residues: CASGEEGRIRNEQFF. The CDR3 nucleotides are TGTGCCAGCGGAGAGGAGGGACGGATAAGGAATGAGCAGTTCTTC. V usage is TRBV6-1 and J usage is TRBJ2-1; weak D call: TRBD2 (6 bases). Germline V gene lookup returns CDR1 MNHNS and CDR2 SASEGT. V lost 8 bases to trimming and J lost 7 bases, with 21 bases between them. There are 15 residues in the CDR3.

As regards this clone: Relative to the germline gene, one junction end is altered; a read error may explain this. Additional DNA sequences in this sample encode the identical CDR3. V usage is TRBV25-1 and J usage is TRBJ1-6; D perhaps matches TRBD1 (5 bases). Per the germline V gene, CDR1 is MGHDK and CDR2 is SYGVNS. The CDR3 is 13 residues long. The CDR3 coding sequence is TGTGCCAGCAGTGAACAGGGAAATTCCCCCCTCCACTTT. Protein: CASSEQGNSPLHF.

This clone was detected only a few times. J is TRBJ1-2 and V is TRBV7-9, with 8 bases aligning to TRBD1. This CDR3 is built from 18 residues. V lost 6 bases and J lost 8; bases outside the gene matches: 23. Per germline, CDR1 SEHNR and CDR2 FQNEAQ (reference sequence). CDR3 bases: TGTGCCAGCAGTCGCACATCGAACGGCGACAGGGGATACCGAGGCTACACCTTC. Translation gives CASSRTSNGDRGYRGYTF.

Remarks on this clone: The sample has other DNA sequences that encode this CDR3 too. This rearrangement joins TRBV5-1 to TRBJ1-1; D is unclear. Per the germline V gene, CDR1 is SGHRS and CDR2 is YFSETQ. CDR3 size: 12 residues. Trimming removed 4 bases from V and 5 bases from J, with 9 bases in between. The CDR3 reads CASSLGTTEAFF. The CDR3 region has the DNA TGCGCCAGCAGCCTAGGAACAACTGAAGCTTTCTTT.

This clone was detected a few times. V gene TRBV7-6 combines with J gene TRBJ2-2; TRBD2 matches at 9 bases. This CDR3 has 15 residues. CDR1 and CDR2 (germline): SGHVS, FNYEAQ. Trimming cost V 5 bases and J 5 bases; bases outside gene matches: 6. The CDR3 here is CASSLTSGGTGELFF. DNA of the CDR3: TGTGCCAGCAGCCTGACTAGCGGTGGAACCGGGGAGCTGTTTTTT.

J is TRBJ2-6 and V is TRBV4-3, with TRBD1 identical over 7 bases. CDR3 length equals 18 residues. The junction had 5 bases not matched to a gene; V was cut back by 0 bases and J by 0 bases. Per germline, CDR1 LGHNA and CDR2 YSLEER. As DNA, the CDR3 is TGCGCCAGCAGCCAAGATAACAGGGGTTTCTCTGGGGCCAACGTCCTGACTTTC. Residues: CASSQDNRGFSGANVLTF.

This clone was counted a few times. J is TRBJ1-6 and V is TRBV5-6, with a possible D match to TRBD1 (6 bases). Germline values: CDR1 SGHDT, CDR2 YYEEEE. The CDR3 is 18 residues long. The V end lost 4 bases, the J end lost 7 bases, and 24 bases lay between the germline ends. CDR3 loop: CASSLDGAGAGRNSPLHF. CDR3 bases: TGTGCCAGCAGCCTCGACGGGGCAGGGGCTGGGAGAAATTCACCCCTCCACTTT.

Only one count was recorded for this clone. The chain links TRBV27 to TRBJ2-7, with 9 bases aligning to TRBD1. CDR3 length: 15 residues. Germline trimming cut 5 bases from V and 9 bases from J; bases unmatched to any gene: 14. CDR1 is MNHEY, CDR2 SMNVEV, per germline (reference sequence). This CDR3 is CASSTKGQGFLGQYF. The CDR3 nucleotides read TGTGCCAGCAGTACTAAGGGACAGGGATTCTTGGGGCAGTACTTC.

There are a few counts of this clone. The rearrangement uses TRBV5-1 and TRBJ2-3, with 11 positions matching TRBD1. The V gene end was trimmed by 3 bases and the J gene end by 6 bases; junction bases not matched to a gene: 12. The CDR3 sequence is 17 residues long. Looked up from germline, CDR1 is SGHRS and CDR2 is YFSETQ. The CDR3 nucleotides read TGCGCCAGCAGCTACCTTTCCGGGACAGGGGGATCCGATACGCAGTATTTT. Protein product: CASSYLSGTGGSDTQYF.

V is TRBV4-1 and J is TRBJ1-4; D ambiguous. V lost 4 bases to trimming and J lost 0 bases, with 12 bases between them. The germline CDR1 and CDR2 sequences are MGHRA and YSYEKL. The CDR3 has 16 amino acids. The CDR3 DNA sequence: TGCGCCAGCAGCCCCCAGTCCGGGACAACTAATGAAAAACTGTTTTTT. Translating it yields CASSPQSGTTNEKLFF.

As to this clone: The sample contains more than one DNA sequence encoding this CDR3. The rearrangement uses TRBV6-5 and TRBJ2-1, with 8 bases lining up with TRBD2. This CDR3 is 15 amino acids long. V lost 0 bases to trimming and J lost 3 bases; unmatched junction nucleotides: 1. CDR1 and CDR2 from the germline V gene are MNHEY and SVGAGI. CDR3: CASSYSGTSYNEQFF. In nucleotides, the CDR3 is TGTGCCAGCAGTTACTCGGGGACTAGCTACAATGAGCAGTTCTTC.

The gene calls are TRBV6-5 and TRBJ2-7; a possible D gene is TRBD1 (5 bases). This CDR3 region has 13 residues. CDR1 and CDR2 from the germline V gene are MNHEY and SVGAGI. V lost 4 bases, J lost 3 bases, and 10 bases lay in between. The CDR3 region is CASSSGFSYEQYF. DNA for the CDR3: TGTGCCAGCAGTTCAGGGTTCAGCTACGAGCAGTACTTC.

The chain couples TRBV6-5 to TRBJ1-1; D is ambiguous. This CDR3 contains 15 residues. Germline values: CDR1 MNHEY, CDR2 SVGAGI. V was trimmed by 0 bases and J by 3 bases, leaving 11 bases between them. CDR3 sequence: CASSYSWVADTEAFF. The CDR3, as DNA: TGTGCCAGCAGTTACTCGTGGGTTGCGGACACTGAAGCTTTCTTT.

CDR3 protein: CASSTTGGVNTEAFF. CDR3 nucleotide sequence: TGTGCCAGCAGCACGACAGGAGGCGTGAACACTGAAGCTTTCTTT. The chain joins TRBV7-2 to TRBJ1-1; D is possibly TRBD1 (6 bases). Germline lookup yields CDR1 SGHTA and CDR2 FQGNSA. The V end lost 5 bases, the J end lost 0 bases, and 13 bases lay between the germline ends. The CDR3 is 15 residues long.

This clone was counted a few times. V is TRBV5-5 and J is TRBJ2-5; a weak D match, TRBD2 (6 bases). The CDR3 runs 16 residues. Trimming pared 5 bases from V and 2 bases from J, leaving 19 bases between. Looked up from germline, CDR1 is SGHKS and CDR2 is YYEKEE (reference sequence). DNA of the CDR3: TGTGCCAGCAGACTGGGACTTTCAAAACTACAAGAGACCCAGTACTTC. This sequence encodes CASRLGLSKLQETQYF.

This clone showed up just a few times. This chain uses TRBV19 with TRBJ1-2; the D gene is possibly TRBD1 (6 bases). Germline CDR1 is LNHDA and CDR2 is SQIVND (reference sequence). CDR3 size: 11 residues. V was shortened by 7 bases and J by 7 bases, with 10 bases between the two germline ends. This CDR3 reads CASKQGAGYTF. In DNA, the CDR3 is TGTGCCAGTAAACAGGGCGCTGGCTACACCTTC.

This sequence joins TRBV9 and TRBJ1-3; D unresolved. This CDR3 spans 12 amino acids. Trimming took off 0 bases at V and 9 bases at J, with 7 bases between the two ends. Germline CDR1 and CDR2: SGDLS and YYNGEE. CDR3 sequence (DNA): TGTGCCAGCAGCGTAGGTAGCGGCACCATATATTTT. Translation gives CASSVGSGTIYF.

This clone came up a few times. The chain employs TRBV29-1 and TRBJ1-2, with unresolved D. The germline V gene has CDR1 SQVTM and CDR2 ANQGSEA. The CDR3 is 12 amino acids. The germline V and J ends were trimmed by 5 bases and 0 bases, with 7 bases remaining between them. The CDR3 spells CSVIGANYGYTF. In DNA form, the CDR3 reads TGCAGCGTTATCGGAGCTAACTATGGCTACACCTTC.

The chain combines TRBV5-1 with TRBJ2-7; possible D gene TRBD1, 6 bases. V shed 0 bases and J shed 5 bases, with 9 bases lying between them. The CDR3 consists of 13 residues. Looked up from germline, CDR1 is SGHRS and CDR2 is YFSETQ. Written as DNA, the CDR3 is TGCGCCAGCAGCTTGGGAGGGGGTCACGAGCAGTACTTC. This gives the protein CASSLGGGHEQYF.

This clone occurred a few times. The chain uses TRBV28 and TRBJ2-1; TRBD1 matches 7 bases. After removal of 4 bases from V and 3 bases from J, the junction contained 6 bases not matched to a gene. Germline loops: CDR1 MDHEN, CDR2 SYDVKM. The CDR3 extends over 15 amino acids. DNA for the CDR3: TGTGCCAGCAGTTCATCGACAGGGCGCTACAATGAGCAGTTCTTC. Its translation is CASSSSTGRYNEQFF.

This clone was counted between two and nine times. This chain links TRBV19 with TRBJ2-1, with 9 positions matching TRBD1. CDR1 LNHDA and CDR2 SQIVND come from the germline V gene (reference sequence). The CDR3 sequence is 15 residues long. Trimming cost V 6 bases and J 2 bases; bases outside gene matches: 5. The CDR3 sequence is CASRGWTGAYNEQFF. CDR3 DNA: TGTGCCAGTAGGGGATGGACAGGGGCCTACAATGAGCAGTTCTTC.

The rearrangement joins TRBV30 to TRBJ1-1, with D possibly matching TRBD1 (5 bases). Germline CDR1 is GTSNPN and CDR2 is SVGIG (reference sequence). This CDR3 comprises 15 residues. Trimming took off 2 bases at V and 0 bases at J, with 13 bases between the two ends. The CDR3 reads CAWSWGGSMNTEAFF. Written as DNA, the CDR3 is TGTGCCTGGAGTTGGGGGGGGTCAATGAACACTGAAGCTTTCTTT.

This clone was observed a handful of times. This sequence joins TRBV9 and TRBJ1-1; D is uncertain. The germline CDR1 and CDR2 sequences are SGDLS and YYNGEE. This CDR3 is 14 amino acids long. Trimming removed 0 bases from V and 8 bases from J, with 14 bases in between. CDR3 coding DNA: TGTGCCAGCAGCGTAGGGACTGAGGTCGGGGAAGCTTTCTTT. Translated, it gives CASSVGTEVGEAFF.

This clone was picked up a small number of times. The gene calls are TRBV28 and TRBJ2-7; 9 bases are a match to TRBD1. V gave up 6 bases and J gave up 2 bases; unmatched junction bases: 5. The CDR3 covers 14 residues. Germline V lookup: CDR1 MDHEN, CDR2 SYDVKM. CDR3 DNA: TGTGCCAGCAGAGGGACAGGGAAACCCTACGAGCAGTACTTC. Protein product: CASRGTGKPYEQYF.

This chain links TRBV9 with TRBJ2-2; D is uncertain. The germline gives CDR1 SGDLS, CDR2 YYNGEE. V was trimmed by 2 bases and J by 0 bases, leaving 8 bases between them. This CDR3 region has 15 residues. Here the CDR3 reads CASSVSAPNTGELFF. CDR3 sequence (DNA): TGTGCCAGCAGCGTCAGTGCCCCGAACACCGGGGAGCTGTTTTTT. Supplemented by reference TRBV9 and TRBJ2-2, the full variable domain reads DSGVTQTPKHLITATGQRVTLRCSPRSGDLSVYWYQQSLDQGLQFLIQYYNGEERAKGNILERFSAQQFPDLHSELNLSSLELGDSALYFCASSVSAPNTGELFFGEGSRLTVL.

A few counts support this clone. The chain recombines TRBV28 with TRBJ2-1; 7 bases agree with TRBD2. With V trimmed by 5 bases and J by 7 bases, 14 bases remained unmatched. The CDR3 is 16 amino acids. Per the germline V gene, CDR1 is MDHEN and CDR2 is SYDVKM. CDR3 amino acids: CASSRPGLLRANEQFF. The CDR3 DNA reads TGTGCCAGCAGTCGACCGGGACTACTTAGGGCTAATGAGCAGTTCTTC. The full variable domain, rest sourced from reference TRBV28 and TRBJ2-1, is DVKVTQSSRYLVKRTGEKVFLECVQDMDHENMFWYRQDPGLGLRLIYFSYDVKMKEKGDIPEGYSVSREKKERFSLILESASTNQTSMYLCASSRPGLLRANEQFFGPGTRLTVL.

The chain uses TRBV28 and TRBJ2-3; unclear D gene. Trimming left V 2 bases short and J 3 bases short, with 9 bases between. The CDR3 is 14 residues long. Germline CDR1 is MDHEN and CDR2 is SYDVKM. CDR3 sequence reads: CASSLQAGTDTQYF. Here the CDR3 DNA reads TGTGCCAGCAGTTTACAGGCTGGGACAGATACGCAGTATTTT.

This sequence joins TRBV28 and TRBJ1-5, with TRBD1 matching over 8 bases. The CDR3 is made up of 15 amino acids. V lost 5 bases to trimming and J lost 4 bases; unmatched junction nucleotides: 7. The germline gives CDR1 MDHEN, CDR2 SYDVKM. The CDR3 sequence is CASSPGGWENQPQHF. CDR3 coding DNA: TGTGCCAGCAGTCCAGGGGGCTGGGAGAATCAGCCCCAGCATTTT.

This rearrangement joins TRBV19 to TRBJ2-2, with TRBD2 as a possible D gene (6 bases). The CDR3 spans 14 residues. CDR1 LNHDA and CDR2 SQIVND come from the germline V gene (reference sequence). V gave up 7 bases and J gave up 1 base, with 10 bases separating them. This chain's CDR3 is CASTGGRNTGELFF. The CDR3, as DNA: TGTGCCAGTACCGGGGGACGGAACACCGGGGAGCTGTTTTTT.